This T cell receptor beta chain originates from a study of OX40 agonist ivuxolimab in advanced cancers. The wider study: In this cohort, patients received ivuxolimab, an agonistic anti-OX40 (CD134) antibody. Those enrolled were approximately 78% male, with a mean age of around 58 years and ages from roughly 20 to 85. Patients treated during dose escalation were battling hepatocellular carcinoma, melanoma, renal cell or head and neck cancer. The study's findings and limits: CD4+ T cells averaged fewer expanded clones than CD8+ T cells.

Generated by immunoSEQ multiplex PCR, the TCRdb table keeps only in-frame clones and is missing some. The repertoire holds about 36,000 clones, with more than 75% as singletons. On this clone: Its target is unknown.

This CDR3 contains 16 residues. J gave up 6 bases and V 0 bases, and 9 bases lay outside the gene matches. Per germline, CDR1 SGHRS and CDR2 YFSETQ. This receptor was taken from an adult with an advanced solid tumor such as melanoma, head and neck, liver or kidney cancer. The source material was CD4+ or CD8+ T cells sorted from blood, sampled in a trial of the OX40 agonist ivuxolimab. The chain employs TRBV5-1 and TRBJ1-2; 9 nucleotides line up with TRBD1. The CDR3 DNA follows: TGCGCCAGCAGCTTGGTCCTAACAGGGGGCAGGGATGGCTACACCTTC. Its translation: CASSLVLTGGRDGYTF.